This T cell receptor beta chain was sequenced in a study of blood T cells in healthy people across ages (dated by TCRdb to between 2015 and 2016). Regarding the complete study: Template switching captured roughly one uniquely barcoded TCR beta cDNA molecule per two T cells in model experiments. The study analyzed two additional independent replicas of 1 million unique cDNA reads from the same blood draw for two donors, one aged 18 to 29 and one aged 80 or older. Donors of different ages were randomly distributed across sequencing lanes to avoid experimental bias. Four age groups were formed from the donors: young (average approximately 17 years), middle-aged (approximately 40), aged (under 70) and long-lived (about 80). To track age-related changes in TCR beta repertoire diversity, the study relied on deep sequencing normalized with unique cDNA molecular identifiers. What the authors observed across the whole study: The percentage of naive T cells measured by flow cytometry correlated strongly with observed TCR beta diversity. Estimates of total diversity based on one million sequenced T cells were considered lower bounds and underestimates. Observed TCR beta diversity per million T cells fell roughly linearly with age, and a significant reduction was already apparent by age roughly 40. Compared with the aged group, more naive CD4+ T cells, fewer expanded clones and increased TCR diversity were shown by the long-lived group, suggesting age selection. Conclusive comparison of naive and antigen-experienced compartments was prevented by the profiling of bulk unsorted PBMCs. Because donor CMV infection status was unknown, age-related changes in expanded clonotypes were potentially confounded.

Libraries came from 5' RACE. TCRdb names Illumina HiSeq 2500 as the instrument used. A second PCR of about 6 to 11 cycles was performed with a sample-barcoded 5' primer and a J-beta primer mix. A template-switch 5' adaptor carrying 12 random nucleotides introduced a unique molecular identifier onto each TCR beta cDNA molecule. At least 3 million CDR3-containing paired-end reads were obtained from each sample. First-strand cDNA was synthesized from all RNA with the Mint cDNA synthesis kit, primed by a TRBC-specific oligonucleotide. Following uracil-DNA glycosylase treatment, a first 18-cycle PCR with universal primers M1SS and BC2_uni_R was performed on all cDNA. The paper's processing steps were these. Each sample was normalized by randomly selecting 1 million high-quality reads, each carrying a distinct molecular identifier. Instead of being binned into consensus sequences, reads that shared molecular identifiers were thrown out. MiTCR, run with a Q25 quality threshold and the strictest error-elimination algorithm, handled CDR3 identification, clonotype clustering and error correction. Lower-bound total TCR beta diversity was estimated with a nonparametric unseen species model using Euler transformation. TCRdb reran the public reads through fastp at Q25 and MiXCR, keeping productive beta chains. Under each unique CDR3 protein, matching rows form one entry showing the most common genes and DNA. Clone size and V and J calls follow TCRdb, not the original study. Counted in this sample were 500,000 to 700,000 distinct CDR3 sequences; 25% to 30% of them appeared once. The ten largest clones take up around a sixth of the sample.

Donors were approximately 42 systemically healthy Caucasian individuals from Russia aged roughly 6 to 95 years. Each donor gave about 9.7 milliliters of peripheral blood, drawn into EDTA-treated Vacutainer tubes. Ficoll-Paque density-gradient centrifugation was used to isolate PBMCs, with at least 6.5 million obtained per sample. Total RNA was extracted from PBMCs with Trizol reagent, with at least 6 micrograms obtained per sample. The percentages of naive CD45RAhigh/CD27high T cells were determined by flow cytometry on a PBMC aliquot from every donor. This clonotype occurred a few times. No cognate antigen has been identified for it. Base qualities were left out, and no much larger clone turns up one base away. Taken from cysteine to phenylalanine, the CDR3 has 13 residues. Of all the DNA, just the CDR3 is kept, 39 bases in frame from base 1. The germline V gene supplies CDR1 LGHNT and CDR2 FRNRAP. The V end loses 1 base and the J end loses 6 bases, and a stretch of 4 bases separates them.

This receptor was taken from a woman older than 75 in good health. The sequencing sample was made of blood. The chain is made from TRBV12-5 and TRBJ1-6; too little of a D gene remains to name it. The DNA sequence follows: TGTGCTAGTGGTTTGGGTCTTAATTCACCCCTCCACTTT. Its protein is CASGLGLNSPLHF.